Below are 22 T cell receptor beta chains sequenced from a single sample in a study of beta chain features in type 1 diabetes. The whole isolated RNA underwent reverse transcription, so sequencing captured expressed TCRB transcripts. The data were produced by immunoSEQ multiplex PCR, yet TCRdb's version contains in-frame clones alone and is incomplete. This repertoire shows around 310,000 clones, 11% found once; its top ten account for 0.015%. The sample consisted of naive CD4+ T cells from blood. Receptors were obtained from a woman aged 25 to 39 in good health.

The V call is TRBV7-9, the J call TRBJ2-1; perhaps TRBD1 as D (6 bases). This CDR3 is built from 12 residues. V lost 6 bases and J lost 10, with 13 bases in between. The V gene's germline CDR1 is SEHNR and CDR2 FQNEAQ (reference sequence). Here the CDR3 DNA reads TGTGCCAGCAGACCTGGACAGACAGAGCAGTTCTTC. Its translation: CASRPGQTEQFF.

This clone was detected only a few times. The chain combines TRBV6-6 with TRBJ2-7, with D perhaps TRBD1 (6 bases). The CDR3 has 14 residues. Trimming stripped 6 bases from V and 5 bases from J, with 17 bases between. Germline V CDR1 and CDR2: MNHNY, SVGAGI (reference sequence). The CDR3 reads CASRPSQGSDEQYF. The CDR3 coding sequence is TGTGCCAGCAGACCTTCACAGGGTAGCGACGAGCAGTACTTC.

The sample holds a few counts of this clone. The rearrangement uses TRBV6-6 and TRBJ2-3; 10 bases match TRBD2. J was trimmed by 4 bases and V by 8 bases; bases with no gene match: 9. The germline V gene has CDR1 MNHNY and CDR2 SVGAGI (reference sequence). The CDR3 totals 15 residues. The CDR3 region has the DNA TGTGCCAGCTCCCTAGCGGGAGCTGTTTCAGATACGCAGTATTTT. This codes for CASSLAGAVSDTQYF.

This chain joins TRBV15 and TRBJ2-5, with 12 bases aligning to TRBD2. CDR3 length equals 17 residues. Unmatched junction bases numbered 7, after V lost 1 base and J lost 4 bases. CDR1 is LNHNV, CDR2 YYDKDF, per germline (reference sequence). Here the CDR3 reads CATSRVLAGGPVETQYF. Written as DNA, the CDR3 is TGTGCCACCAGCAGAGTTCTAGCGGGAGGGCCGGTAGAGACCCAGTACTTC.

The chain combines TRBV7-2 with TRBJ2-5; 7 bases map to TRBD1. The CDR3 totals 14 residues. J gave up 5 bases and V 4 bases, and 7 bases lay outside the gene matches. Germline V gives CDR1 SGHTA, CDR2 FQGNSA. The chain's CDR3 is CASSSRQGRETQYF. CDR3 sequence (DNA): TGTGCCAGCAGCTCGCGACAGGGAAGGGAGACCCAGTACTTC.

This clone came up a few times. The CDR3 sequence is CASSTTGLAFYEQYF. The CDR3 nucleotides read TGTGCCAGTAGCACCACGGGACTAGCCTTCTACGAGCAGTACTTC. The chain is built from TRBV19 and TRBJ2-7; TRBD2 aligns across 9 bases. With 6 bases clipped from V and 3 bases from J, the junction kept 9 bases outside the gene matches. The CDR3 sequence is 15 residues long. Germline loops: CDR1 LNHDA, CDR2 SQIVND (reference sequence).

The chain recombines TRBV7-9 with TRBJ1-5, with 11 bases fitting TRBD1. After removal of 5 bases from V and 7 bases from J, the junction contained 10 bases not matched to a gene. Germline V CDR1 and CDR2: SEHNR, FQNEAQ (reference sequence). The CDR3 is made up of 16 amino acids. The CDR3 protein is CASSVNRDRGKQPQHF. The CDR3 DNA sequence: TGTGCCAGCAGCGTTAACCGGGACAGGGGGAAGCAGCCCCAGCATTTT.

This clone was found a few times. The V gene is TRBV2, the J gene TRBJ1-5, with 7 bases aligning to TRBD1. This CDR3 contains 16 residues. J was trimmed by 3 bases and V by 4 bases; bases with no gene match: 9. The germline CDR1 and CDR2 sequences are SNHLY and FYNNEI. DNA of the CDR3: TGTGCCAGCAGTGTAAAGGGGGCGTTGGACAATCAGCCCCAGCATTTT. Translated, it gives CASSVKGALDNQPQHF.

This CDR3 reads CASSQDRDRDAFF. The DNA for the CDR3 is TGCGCCAGCAGCCAAGATAGGGACAGGGATGCTTTCTTT. This chain joins TRBV4-3 and TRBJ1-1; 9 bases are a match to TRBD1. Per the germline V gene, CDR1 is LGHNA and CDR2 is YSLEER. CDR3 length: 13 residues. Trimming cost V 0 bases and J 11 bases; bases outside gene matches: 4.

The genes are TRBV6-5 and TRBJ2-7; 9 positions match TRBD1. Germline V CDR1 and CDR2: MNHEY, SVGAGI. The CDR3 is made up of 16 amino acids. V was clipped by 0 bases and J by 3 bases; unmatched bases: 6. The CDR3 nucleotides are TGTGCCAGCAGTTACTCCCTAGGACAGGGGAACTACGAGCAGTACTTC. It yields the protein CASSYSLGQGNYEQYF.

V gene TRBV18 combines with J gene TRBJ2-7, with D tentatively TRBD2 (6 bases). This CDR3 spans 14 amino acids. CDR1 and CDR2 from the germline V gene are KGHSH and LQKENI. V lost 1 base and J 6 bases, leaving 13 bases between the germline ends. The CDR3 region is CASSPRGDLSEQYF. The DNA of the CDR3 is TGTGCCAGCTCACCACGGGGGGACTTAAGCGAGCAGTACTTC.

The table lists this clone with a few counts. The chain combines TRBV4-3 with TRBJ1-3; D unclear. CDR1 is LGHNA, CDR2 YSLEER, per germline. Trimming cost V 7 bases and J 4 bases, with 17 bases left between them. CDR3 length equals 15 residues. The CDR3 here is CASKSGSSGGNTIYF. The CDR3 DNA sequence: TGCGCCAGCAAGTCGGGGTCCTCCGGGGGAAACACCATATATTTT.

This clone came up a few times. V usage is TRBV7-2 and J usage is TRBJ2-7; the match to TRBD2 covers 9 bases. The J segment lost 3 bases and the V segment lost 4 bases, leaving 7 bases of the junction unmatched. This CDR3 has 15 residues. Germline-derived CDR1 and CDR2 are SGHTA and FQGNSA. The CDR3 region is CASSSGGGGDYEQYF. CDR3 in DNA: TGTGCCAGCAGCTCTGGCGGGGGGGGCGACTACGAGCAGTACTTC.

At least ten counts were recorded for this clone. The chain is built from TRBV7-9 and TRBJ2-5; 9 bases match TRBD2. Germline V gives CDR1 SEHNR, CDR2 FQNEAQ (reference sequence). The CDR3 is made up of 13 amino acids. Trimming cost V 5 bases and J 5 bases; bases outside gene matches: 3. The CDR3 DNA follows: TGTGCCAGCAGCCGTAGCGGGAGTGAGACCCAGTACTTC. This sequence encodes CASSRSGSETQYF.

This rearrangement joins TRBV29-1 to TRBJ1-5, with unresolved D. This CDR3 contains 12 residues. Germline V gene data show CDR1 as SQVTM and CDR2 as ANQGSEA. V lost 4 bases and J lost 6, with 10 bases in between. DNA for the CDR3: TGCAGCGTTGGGTGGGAGGGTCAGCCCCAGCATTTT. Residues: CSVGWEGQPQHF.

Only a few counts were recorded for this clone. V gene TRBV4-3 combines with J gene TRBJ2-1, with a possible D match to TRBD2 (5 bases). The CDR3 consists of 15 residues. Trimming shortened V by 5 bases and J by 0 bases, and 11 bases separated the two germline ends. From germline, CDR1 is LGHNA and CDR2 YSLEER. DNA of the CDR3: TGCGCCAGCAGCGTTATAGCGAGCTCCTACAATGAGCAGTTCTTC. Residues: CASSVIASSYNEQFF.

This clone was seen a few times. The chain carries TRBV6-5 and TRBJ2-7; 8 nucleotides align to TRBD1. V was pared by 4 bases and J by 5 bases, with 10 bases of the junction left unmatched. There are 15 residues in the CDR3. Germline values: CDR1 MNHEY, CDR2 SVGAGI. This CDR3 is CASSWNDDRGHEQYF. CDR3 sequence (DNA): TGTGCCAGCAGTTGGAACGACGACAGGGGTCACGAGCAGTACTTC.

This clone was detected only a few times. This sequence joins TRBV18 and TRBJ1-4; no reliable D call. Germline V gene lookup returns CDR1 KGHSH and CDR2 LQKENI. V shed 3 bases and J shed 7 bases, with 15 bases lying between them. This CDR3 has 15 residues. This chain's CDR3 is CASSPGEEAGEKLFF. CDR3 nucleotides: TGTGCCAGCTCACCGGGTGAGGAGGCGGGTGAAAAACTGTTTTTT.

For this clone: Other DNA variants within this sample encode the same CDR3. The chain recombines TRBV30 with TRBJ2-7, with 9 nucleotides matching TRBD1. V trimming: 0 bases; J trimming: 4 bases; junction bases outside the gene matches: 4. This CDR3 spans 14 amino acids. Germline assignment: CDR1 GTSNPN and CDR2 SVGIG (reference sequence). The DNA for the CDR3 is TGTGCCTGGAGTGTCGGACAGGGGAGTTACGAGCAGTACTTC. This encodes CAWSVGQGSYEQYF.

This clone came up a few times. The chain links TRBV28 to TRBJ2-1; 7 positions agree with TRBD2. The trim removed 2 bases at V and 1 base at J, leaving 8 bases unmatched. The CDR3 runs to 17 residues. Germline V lookup: CDR1 MDHEN, CDR2 SYDVKM. CDR3 sequence: CASSLARGLVSYNEQFF. CDR3 nucleotide sequence: TGTGCCAGCAGTTTAGCGAGAGGACTAGTTTCCTACAATGAGCAGTTCTTC.

The chain is built from TRBV6-5 and TRBJ2-7, with 9 bases aligning to TRBD2. Losses at the gene ends were 4 bases for V and 0 bases for J; bases not matched to a gene: 7. The CDR3 spans 16 residues. Germline assignment: CDR1 MNHEY and CDR2 SVGAGI. The DNA for the CDR3 is TGTGCCAGCAGTTCCTCGCTAGCGGGACTCTCCTACGAGCAGTACTTC. It yields the protein CASSSSLAGLSYEQYF.

This clone was picked up a small number of times. The chain joins TRBV7-2 to TRBJ2-7, with 11 bases aligning to TRBD1. Per the germline V gene, CDR1 is SGHTA and CDR2 is FQGNSA. Trimming at V came to 5 bases and at J to 4 bases, leaving 7 bases not matched to a gene. The CDR3 is made up of 15 amino acids. For the CDR3, the DNA is TGTGCCAGCAGCCCTCGGACAGGGGGCGGGTACGAGCAGTACTTC. Residues: CASSPRTGGGYEQYF. The full variable domain, rest sourced from reference TRBV7-2 and TRBJ2-7, is GAGVSQSPSNKVTEKGKDVELRCDPISGHTALYWYRQSLGQGLEFLIYFQGNSAPDKSGLPSDRFSAERTGGSVSTLTIQRTQQEDSAVYLCASSPRTGGGYEQYFGPGTRLTVT.